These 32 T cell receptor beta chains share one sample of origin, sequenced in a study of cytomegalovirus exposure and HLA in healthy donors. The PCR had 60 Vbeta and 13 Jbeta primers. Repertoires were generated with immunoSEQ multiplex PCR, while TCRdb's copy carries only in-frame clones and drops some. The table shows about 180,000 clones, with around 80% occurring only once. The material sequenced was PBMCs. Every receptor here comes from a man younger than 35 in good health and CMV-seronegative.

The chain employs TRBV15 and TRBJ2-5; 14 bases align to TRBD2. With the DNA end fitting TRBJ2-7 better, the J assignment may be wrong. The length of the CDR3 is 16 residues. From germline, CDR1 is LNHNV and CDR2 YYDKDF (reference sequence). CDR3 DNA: TGTGCCACCAGCAGAGAAGGACTAGCGGGAGGCCACGAGCAGTACTTC. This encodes CATSREGLAGGHEQYF.

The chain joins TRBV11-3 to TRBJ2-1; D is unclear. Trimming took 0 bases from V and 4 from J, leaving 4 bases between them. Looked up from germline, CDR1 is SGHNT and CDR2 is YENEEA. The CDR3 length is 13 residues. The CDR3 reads CASSLDTYNEQFF. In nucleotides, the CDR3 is TGTGCCAGCAGCTTAGACACATACAATGAGCAGTTCTTC.

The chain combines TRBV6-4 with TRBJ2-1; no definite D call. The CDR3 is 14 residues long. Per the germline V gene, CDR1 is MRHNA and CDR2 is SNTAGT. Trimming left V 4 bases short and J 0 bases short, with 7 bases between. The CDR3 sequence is CASSVSSSYNEQFF. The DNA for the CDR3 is TGTGCCAGCAGTGTTAGTAGCTCCTACAATGAGCAGTTCTTC.

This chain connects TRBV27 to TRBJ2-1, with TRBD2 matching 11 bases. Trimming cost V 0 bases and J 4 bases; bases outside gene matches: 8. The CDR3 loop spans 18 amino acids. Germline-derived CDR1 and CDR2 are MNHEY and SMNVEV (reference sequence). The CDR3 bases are TGTGCCAGCAGTTTATCGATGCTAGCGGGGGGACTATACAATGAGCAGTTCTTC. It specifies CASSLSMLAGGLYNEQFF.

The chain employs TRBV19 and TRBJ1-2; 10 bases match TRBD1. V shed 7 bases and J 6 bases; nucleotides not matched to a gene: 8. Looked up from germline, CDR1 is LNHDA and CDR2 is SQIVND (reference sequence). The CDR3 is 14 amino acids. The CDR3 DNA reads TGTGCCAGTATAACGGGGACAGGGGCGAATGGCTACACCTTC. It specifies CASITGTGANGYTF.

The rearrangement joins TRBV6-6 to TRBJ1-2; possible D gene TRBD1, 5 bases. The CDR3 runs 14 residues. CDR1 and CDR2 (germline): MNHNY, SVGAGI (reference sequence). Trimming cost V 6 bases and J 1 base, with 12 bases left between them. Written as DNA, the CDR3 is TGTGCCAGCAGCCGTACACAGGATAACTATGGCTACACCTTC. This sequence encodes CASSRTQDNYGYTF.

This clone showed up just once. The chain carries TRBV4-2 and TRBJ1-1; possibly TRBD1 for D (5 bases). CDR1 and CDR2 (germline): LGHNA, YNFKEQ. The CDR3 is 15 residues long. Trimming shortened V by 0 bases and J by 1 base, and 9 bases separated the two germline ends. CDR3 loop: CASSQEGDRNTEAFF. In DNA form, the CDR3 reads TGTGCCAGCAGCCAAGAAGGAGACAGGAACACTGAAGCTTTCTTT.

The DNA for the CDR3 is TGTGCCAGCAGTTACAGTGAGAACACAGATACGCAGTATTTT. Amino acid sequence: CASSYSENTDTQYF. V gene TRBV6-5 combines with J gene TRBJ2-3; D is ambiguous. Germline CDR1 reads MNHEY; CDR2 reads SVGAGI. The CDR3 is 14 residues long. Trimming stripped 2 bases from V and 2 bases from J, with 8 bases between.

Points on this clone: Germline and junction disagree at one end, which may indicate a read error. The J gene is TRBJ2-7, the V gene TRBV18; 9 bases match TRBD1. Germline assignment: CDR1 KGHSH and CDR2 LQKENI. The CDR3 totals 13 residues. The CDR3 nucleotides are TGTGCCAGCTCACCGACAGGGGGGTCGTCACTCCACTTC. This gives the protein CASSPTGGSSLHF.

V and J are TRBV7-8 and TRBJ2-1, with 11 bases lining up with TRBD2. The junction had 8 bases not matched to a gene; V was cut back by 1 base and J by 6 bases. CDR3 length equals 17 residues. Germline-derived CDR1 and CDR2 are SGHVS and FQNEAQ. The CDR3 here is CASSLDRLAGGGNEQFF. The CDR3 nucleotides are TGTGCCAGCAGCTTAGATCGCCTAGCGGGGGGTGGCAATGAGCAGTTCTTC.

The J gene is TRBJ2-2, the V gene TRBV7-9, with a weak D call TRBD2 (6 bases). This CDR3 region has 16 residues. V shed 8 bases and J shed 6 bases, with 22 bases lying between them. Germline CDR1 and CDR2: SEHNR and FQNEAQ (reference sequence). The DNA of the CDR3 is TGTGCCAGCCGGGACCGGGCAGGGAGGTTTCCCGGGGAGCTGTTTTTT. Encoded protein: CASRDRAGRFPGELFF. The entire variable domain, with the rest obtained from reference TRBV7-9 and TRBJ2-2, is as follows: DTGVSQNPRHKITKRGQNVTFRCDPISEHNRLYWYRQTLGQGPEFLTYFQNEAQLEKSRLLSDRFSAERPKGSFSTLEIQRTEQGDSAMYLCASRDRAGRFPGELFFGEGSRLTVL.

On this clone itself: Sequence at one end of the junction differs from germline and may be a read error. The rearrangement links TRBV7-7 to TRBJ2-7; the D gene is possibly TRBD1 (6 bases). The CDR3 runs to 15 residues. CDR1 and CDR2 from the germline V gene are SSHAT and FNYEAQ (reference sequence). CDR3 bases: TGTGCTAGCAGCCCAGGGGACGGCACCTTCTACGAGCAGTACTTC. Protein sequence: CASSPGDGTFYEQYF.

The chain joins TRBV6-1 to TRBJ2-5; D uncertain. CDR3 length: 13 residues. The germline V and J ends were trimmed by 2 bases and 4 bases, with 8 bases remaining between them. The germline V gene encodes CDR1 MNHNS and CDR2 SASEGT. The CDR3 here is CASSETLRETQYF. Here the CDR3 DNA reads TGTGCCAGCAGTGAAACCCTCAGAGAGACCCAGTACTTC.

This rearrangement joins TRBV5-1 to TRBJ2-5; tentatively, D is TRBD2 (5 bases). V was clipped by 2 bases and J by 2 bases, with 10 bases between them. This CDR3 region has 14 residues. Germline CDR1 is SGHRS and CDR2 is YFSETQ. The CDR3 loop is CASSLNGIQETQYF. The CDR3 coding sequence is TGCGCCAGCAGCTTAAACGGGATACAAGAGACCCAGTACTTC.

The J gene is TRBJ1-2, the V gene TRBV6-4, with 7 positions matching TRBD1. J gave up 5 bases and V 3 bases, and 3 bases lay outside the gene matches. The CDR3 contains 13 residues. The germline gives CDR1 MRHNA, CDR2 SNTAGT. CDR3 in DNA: TGTGCCAGCAGTGAGACAGGGACTTATGGCTACACCTTC. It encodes CASSETGTYGYTF.

CDR3 residues: CASSEARSSGANVLTF. In nucleotides, the CDR3 is TGTGCCAGCAGTGAAGCAAGGAGCTCTGGGGCCAACGTCCTGACTTTC. This chain uses TRBV2 with TRBJ2-6; D remains ambiguous. V lost 0 bases and J 0 bases, leaving 6 bases between the germline ends. The germline CDR1 and CDR2 sequences are SNHLY and FYNNEI. CDR3 size: 16 residues.

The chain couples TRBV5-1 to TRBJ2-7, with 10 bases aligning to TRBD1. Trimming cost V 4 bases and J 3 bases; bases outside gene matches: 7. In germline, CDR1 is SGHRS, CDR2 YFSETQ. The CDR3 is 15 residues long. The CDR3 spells CASSPAGQGHYEQYF. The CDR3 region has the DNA TGCGCCAGCAGCCCGGCGGGACAGGGGCACTACGAGCAGTACTTC.

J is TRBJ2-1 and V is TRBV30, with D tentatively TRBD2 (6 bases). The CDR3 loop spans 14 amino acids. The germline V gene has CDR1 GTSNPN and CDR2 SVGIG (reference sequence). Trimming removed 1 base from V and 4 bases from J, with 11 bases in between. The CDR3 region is CAWSAGLGYNEQFF. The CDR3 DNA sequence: TGTGCCTGGAGTGCGGGACTGGGATACAATGAGCAGTTCTTC.

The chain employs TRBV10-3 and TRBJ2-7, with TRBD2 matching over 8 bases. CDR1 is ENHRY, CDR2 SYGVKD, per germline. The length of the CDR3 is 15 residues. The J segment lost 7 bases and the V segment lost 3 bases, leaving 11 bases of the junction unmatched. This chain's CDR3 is CAISDRGVAGTEQYF. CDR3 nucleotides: TGTGCCATCAGTGACCGGGGGGTAGCGGGGACAGAGCAGTACTTC.

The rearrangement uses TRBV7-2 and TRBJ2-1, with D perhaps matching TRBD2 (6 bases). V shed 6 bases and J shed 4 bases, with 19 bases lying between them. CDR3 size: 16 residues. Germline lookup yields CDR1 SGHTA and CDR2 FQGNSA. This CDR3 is CASSFPHGSGYNEQFF. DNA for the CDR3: TGTGCCAGCAGTTTTCCCCACGGGAGCGGATACAATGAGCAGTTCTTC.

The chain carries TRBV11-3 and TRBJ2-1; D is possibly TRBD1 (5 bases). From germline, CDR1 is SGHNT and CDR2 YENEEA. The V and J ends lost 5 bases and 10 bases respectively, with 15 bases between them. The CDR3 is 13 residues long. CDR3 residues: CASSNPTSGEQFF. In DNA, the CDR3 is TGTGCCAGCAGCAACCCAACGTCAGGGGAGCAGTTCTTC.

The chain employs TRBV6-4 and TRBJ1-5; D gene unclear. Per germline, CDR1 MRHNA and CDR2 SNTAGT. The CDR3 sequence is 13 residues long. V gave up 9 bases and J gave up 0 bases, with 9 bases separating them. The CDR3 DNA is TGTGCCAGTTCGGAGGGTAGCAATCAGCCCCAGCATTTT. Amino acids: CASSEGSNQPQHF.

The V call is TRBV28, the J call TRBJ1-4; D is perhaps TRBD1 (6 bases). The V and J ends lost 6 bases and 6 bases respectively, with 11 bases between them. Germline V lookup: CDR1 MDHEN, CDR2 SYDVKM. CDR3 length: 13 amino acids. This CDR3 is CASRMDRDEKLFF. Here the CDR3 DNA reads TGTGCCAGCAGGATGGACAGAGATGAAAAACTGTTTTTT. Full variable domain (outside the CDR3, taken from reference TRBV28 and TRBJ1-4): DVKVTQSSRYLVKRTGEKVFLECVQDMDHENMFWYRQDPGLGLRLIYFSYDVKMKEKGDIPEGYSVSREKKERFSLILESASTNQTSMYLCASRMDRDEKLFFGSGTQLSVL.

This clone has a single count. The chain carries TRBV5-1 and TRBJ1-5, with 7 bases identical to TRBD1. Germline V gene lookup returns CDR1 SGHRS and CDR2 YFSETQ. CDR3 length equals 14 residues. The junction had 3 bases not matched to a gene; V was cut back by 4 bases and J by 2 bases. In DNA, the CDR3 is TGCGCCAGCAGCCCGACAGGGCGCAATCAGCCCCAGCATTTT. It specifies CASSPTGRNQPQHF.

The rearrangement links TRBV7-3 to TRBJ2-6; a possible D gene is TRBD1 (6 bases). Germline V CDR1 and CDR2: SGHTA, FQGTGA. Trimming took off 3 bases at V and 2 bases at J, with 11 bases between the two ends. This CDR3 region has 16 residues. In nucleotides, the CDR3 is TGTGCCAGCAGCTTTATAACAGGGACTGGGGCCAACGTCCTGACTTTC. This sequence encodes CASSFITGTGANVLTF.

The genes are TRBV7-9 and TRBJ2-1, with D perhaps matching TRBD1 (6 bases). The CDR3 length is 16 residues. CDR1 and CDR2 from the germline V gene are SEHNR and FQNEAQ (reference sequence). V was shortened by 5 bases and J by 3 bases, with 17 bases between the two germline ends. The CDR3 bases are TGTGCCAGCAGCGTCGCAGGGGTTATAAACTACAATGAGCAGTTCTTC. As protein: CASSVAGVINYNEQFF. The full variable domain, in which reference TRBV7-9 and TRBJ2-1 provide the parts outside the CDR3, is DTGVSQNPRHKITKRGQNVTFRCDPISEHNRLYWYRQTLGQGPEFLTYFQNEAQLEKSRLLSDRFSAERPKGSFSTLEIQRTEQGDSAMYLCASSVAGVINYNEQFFGPGTRLTVL.

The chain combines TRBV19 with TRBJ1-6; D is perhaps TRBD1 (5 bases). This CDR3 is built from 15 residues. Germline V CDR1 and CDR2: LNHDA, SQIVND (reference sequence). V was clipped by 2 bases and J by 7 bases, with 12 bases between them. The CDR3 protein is CASSILTATNSPLHF. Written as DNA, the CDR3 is TGTGCCAGTAGTATATTGACAGCTACCAATTCACCCCTCCACTTT.

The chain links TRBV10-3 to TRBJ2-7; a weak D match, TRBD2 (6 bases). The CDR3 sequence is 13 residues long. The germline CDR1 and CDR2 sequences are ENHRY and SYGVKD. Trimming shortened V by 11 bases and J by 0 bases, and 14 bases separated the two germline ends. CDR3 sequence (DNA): TGTGCCTCGGGCGGGATGAGCTCCTACGAGCAGTACTTC. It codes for CASGGMSSYEQYF.

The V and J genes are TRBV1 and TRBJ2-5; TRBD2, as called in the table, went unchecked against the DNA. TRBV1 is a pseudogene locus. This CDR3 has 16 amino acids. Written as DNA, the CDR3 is TGCACCAGTAGTACCGGGACTAGCGGATACCAAGAGACCCAGTACTTC. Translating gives CTSSTGTSGYQETQYF.

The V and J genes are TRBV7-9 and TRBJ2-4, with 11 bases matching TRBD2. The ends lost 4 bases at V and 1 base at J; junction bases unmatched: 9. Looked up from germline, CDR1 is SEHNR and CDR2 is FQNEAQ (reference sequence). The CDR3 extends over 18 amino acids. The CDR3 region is CASSSETIAGGAKNIQYF. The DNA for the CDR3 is TGTGCCAGCAGCTCCGAAACCATAGCGGGGGGGGCCAAAAACATTCAGTACTTC. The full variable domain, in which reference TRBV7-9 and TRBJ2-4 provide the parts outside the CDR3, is DTGVSQNPRHKITKRGQNVTFRCDPISEHNRLYWYRQTLGQGPEFLTYFQNEAQLEKSRLLSDRFSAERPKGSFSTLEIQRTEQGDSAMYLCASSSETIAGGAKNIQYFGAGTRLSVL.

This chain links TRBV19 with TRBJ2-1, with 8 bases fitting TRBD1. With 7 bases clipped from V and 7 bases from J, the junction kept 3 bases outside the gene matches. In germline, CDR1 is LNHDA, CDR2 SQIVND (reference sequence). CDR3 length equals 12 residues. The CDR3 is CASKDRVNEQFF. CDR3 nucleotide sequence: TGTGCCAGTAAGGACAGGGTGAATGAGCAGTTCTTC.

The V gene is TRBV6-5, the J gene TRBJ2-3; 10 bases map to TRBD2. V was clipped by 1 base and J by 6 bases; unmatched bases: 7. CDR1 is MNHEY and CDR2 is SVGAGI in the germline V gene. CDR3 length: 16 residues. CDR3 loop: CASSYLLAGRADTQYF. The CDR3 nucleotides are TGTGCCAGCAGTTACTTACTAGCGGGGAGGGCGGATACGCAGTATTTT.